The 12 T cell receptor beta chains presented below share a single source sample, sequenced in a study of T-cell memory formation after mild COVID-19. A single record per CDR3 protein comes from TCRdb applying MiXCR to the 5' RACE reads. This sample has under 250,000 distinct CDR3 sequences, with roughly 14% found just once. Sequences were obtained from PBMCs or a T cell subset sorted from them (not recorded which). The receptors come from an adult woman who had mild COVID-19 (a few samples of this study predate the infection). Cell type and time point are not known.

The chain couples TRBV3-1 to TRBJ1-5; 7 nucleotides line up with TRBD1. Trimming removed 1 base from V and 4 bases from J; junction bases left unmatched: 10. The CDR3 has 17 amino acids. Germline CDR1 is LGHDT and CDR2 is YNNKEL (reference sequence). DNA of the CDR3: TGTGCCAGCAGCCAAGGCGGGAGGGGGCCCAGAAATCAGCCCCAGCATTTT. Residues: CASSQGGRGPRNQPQHF.

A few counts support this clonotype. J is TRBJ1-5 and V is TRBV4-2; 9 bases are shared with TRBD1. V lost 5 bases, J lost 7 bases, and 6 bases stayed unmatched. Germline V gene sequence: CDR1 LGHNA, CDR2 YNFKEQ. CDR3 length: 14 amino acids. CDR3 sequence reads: CASSKGTGTQPQHF. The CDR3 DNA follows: TGTGCCAGCAGCAAGGGGACAGGGACCCAGCCCCAGCATTTT.

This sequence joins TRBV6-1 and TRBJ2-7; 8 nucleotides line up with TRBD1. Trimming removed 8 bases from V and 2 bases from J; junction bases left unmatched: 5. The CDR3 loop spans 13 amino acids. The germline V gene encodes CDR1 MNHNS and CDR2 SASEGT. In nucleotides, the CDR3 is TGTGCCAGCGGGGGACAGGCTACCTACGAGCAGTACTTC. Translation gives CASGGQATYEQYF.

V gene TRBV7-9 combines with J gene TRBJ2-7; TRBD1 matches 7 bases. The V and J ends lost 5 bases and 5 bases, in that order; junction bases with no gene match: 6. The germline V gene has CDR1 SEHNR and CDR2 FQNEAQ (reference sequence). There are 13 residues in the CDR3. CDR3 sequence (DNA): TGTGCCAGCAGCCCGACAGGGATCAACGAGCAGTACTTC. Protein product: CASSPTGINEQYF.

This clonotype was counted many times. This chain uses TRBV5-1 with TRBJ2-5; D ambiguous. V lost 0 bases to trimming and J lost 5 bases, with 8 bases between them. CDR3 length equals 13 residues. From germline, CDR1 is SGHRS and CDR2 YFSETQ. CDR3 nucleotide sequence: TGCGCCAGCAGCTTGGCCATGAAGGAGACCCAGTACTTC. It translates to CASSLAMKETQYF.

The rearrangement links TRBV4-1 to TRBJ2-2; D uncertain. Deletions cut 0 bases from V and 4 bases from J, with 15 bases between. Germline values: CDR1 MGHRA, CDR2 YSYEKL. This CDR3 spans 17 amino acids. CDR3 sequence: CASSQDLAAGATGELFF. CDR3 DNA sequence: TGCGCCAGCAGCCAAGATTTGGCGGCTGGCGCCACCGGGGAGCTGTTTTTT.

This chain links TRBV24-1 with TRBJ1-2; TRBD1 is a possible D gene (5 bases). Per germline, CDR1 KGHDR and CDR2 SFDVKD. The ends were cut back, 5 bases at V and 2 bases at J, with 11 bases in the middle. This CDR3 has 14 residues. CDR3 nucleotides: TGTGCCACCAGTGGGGGACGGGAAAACTATGGCTACACCTTC. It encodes CATSGGRENYGYTF.

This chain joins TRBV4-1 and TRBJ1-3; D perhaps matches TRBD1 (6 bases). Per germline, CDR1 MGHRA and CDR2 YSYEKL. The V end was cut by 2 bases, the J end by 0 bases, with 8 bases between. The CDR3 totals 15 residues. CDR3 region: CASSQQGFSGNTIYF. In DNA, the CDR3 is TGCGCCAGCAGCCAACAGGGGTTCTCTGGAAACACCATATATTTT.

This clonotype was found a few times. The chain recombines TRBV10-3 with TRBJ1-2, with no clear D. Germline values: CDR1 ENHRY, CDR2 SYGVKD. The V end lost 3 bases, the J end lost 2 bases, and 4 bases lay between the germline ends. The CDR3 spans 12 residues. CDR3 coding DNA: TGTGCCATCAGTGACGGGAACTATGGCTACACCTTC. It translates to CAISDGNYGYTF.

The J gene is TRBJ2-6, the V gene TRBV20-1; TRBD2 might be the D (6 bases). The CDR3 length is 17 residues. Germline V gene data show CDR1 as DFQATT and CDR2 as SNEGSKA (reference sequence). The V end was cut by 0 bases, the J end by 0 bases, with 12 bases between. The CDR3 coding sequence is TGCAGTGCTAGAGATCATGGAGGGGCCTCTGGGGCCAACGTCCTGACTTTC. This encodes CSARDHGGASGANVLTF.

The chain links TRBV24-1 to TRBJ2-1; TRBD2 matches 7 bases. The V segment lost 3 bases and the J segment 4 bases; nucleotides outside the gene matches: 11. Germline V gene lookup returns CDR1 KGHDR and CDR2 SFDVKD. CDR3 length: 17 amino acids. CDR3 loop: CATSDLVRGRGYNEQFF. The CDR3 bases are TGTGCCACCAGTGATCTAGTCCGAGGGAGGGGTTACAATGAGCAGTTCTTC.

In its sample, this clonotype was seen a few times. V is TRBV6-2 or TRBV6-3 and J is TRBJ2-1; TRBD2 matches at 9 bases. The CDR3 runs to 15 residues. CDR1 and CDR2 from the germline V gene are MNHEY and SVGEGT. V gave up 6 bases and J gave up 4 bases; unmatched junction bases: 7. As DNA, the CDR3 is TGTGCCAGCAGCCAAATAGCGGGAGCGTACAATGAGCAGTTCTTC. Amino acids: CASSQIAGAYNEQFF.